These 14 T cell receptor beta chains were sequenced from one sample in a study of shared clonotypes between healthy human individuals. Repertoires were generated with immunoSEQ multiplex PCR, while TCRdb's copy carries only in-frame clones and drops some. The table includes over 800,000 clones, 80% to 95% detected once. As defined, naive CD8 cells were CD45RO-negative and positively selected for CCR7, with terminally differentiated effector memory CD45RA+ cells excluded. The sample taken for sequencing was naive CD8+ T cells sorted from blood. Source of these receptors: a man aged 30 to 39 in good health.

In DNA, the CDR3 is TGCGCCAGCAGCTTGGGGGCGGGAGGGCCCCACGAGCAGTACTTC. Amino acids: CASSLGAGGPHEQYF. The chain uses TRBV5-1 and TRBJ2-7; 9 bases are shared with TRBD2. CDR1 and CDR2 from the germline V gene are SGHRS and YFSETQ. Unmatched junction bases numbered 6, after V lost 0 bases and J lost 5 bases. The length of the CDR3 is 15 residues.

The rearrangement joins TRBV7-9 to TRBJ1-2; D is perhaps TRBD1 (5 bases). Germline CDR1 and CDR2: SEHNR and FQNEAQ (reference sequence). The CDR3 is made up of 14 amino acids. V was pared by 1 base and J by 7 bases, with 13 bases between. CDR3: CASSLGGRVPGYTF. CDR3 DNA sequence: TGTGCCAGCAGCTTAGGTGGCAGGGTCCCTGGCTACACCTTC.

The genes are TRBV5-6 and TRBJ2-7, with D unresolved. The CDR3 loop spans 13 amino acids. Germline CDR1 is SGHDT and CDR2 is YYEEEE. The V end was cut by 0 bases, the J end by 1 base, with 5 bases between. CDR3 sequence (DNA): TGTGCCAGCAGCTTGGGACATTCCTACGAGCAGTACTTC. It is translated as CASSLGHSYEQYF.

CDR3: CASSPNFLLAGGNEQYF. Written as DNA, the CDR3 is TGTGCCAGCAGTCCGAACTTTTTACTAGCGGGAGGGAACGAGCAGTACTTC. This chain uses TRBV27 with TRBJ2-7; 13 bases are shared with TRBD2. The CDR3 loop spans 17 amino acids. Trimming at V came to 5 bases and at J to 5 bases, leaving 12 bases not matched to a gene. Germline V gene sequence: CDR1 MNHEY, CDR2 SMNVEV (reference sequence).

The chain carries TRBV6-1 and TRBJ1-3, with D possibly matching TRBD1 (6 bases). V was shortened by 4 bases and J by 4 bases, with 14 bases between the two germline ends. Germline V gives CDR1 MNHNS, CDR2 SASEGT. This CDR3 is built from 15 residues. CDR3 sequence reads: CASSVGGTQGNTIYF. The CDR3 DNA reads as TGTGCCAGCAGTGTCGGCGGGACACAAGGAAACACCATATATTTT.

The gene calls are TRBV25-1 and TRBJ1-2; D perhaps matches TRBD1 (6 bases). Germline values: CDR1 MGHDK, CDR2 SYGVNS. This CDR3 spans 14 amino acids. V was clipped by 4 bases and J by 5 bases, with 14 bases between them. The CDR3 sequence: CASSVLGGGYGYTF. The CDR3, as DNA: TGTGCCAGCAGTGTTCTGGGAGGGGGTTATGGCTACACCTTC.

Remarks on this clone: The sample has other DNA sequences that encode this CDR3 too. The chain carries TRBV28 and TRBJ2-7, with no clear D. The ends were cut back, 3 bases at V and 4 bases at J, with 7 bases in the middle. Looked up from germline, CDR1 is MDHEN and CDR2 is SYDVKM. The CDR3 sequence is 12 residues long. CDR3 region: CASSFLGYEQYF. The CDR3 coding sequence is TGTGCCAGCAGTTTTCTGGGGTACGAGCAGTACTTC.

This chain joins TRBV11-3 and TRBJ2-5; D perhaps matches TRBD2 (7 bases). The CDR3 covers 16 residues. The V end was cut by 5 bases, the J end by 4 bases, with 20 bases between. CDR1 SGHNT and CDR2 YENEEA come from the germline V gene. In nucleotides, the CDR3 is TGTGCCAGCAGCCCCGGGGGGCAGGGCGGCGGAGAGACCCAGTACTTC. Encoded protein: CASSPGGQGGGETQYF.

The CDR3 DNA reads TGTGCCAGCAGCGGGGACAGCCTGAACACCGGGGAGCTGTTTTTT. This translates into CASSGDSLNTGELFF. The chain has TRBV7-9 and TRBJ2-2, with TRBD1 matching 7 bases. Germline V gene lookup returns CDR1 SEHNR and CDR2 FQNEAQ (reference sequence). V was clipped by 5 bases and J by 1 base; unmatched bases: 4. The CDR3 runs to 15 residues.

The chain couples TRBV30 to TRBJ1-1, with TRBD1 as a possible D gene (6 bases). CDR3 length: 13 residues. The V gene's germline CDR1 is GTSNPN and CDR2 SVGIG (reference sequence). V shed 5 bases and J shed 4 bases, with 14 bases lying between them. The CDR3 nucleotides are TGTGCCTGGGACGGAGGCAGGGGCACTGAAGCTTTCTTT. Translation gives CAWDGGRGTEAFF. The full variable domain, completed using reference TRBV30 and TRBJ1-1, is SQTIHQWPATLVQPVGSPLSLECTVEGTSNPNLYWYRQAAGRGLQLLFYSVGIGQISSEVPQNLSASRPQDRQFILSSKKLLLSDSGFYLCAWDGGRGTEAFFGQGTRLTVV.

This chain uses TRBV7-9 with TRBJ2-3; 8 bases match TRBD2. Losses at the gene ends were 1 base for V and 3 bases for J; bases not matched to a gene: 3. Germline V lookup: CDR1 SEHNR, CDR2 FQNEAQ (reference sequence). This CDR3 spans 15 amino acids. CDR3 nucleotides: TGTGCCAGCAGCTTAGTTCCTAGCGGGACAGATACGCAGTATTTT. Residues: CASSLVPSGTDTQYF.

The chain recombines TRBV28 with TRBJ2-7; the match to TRBD1 covers 9 bases. From germline, CDR1 is MDHEN and CDR2 SYDVKM. V was pared by 6 bases and J by 3 bases, with 9 bases of the junction left unmatched. The CDR3 extends over 15 amino acids. This CDR3 is CASRDPGQGLYEQYF. The DNA of the CDR3 is TGTGCCAGCAGGGATCCGGGACAGGGACTCTACGAGCAGTACTTC.

J is TRBJ2-7 and V is TRBV14, with 9 bases matching TRBD1. The germline V gene encodes CDR1 SGHDN and CDR2 FVKESK. V trimming: 6 bases; J trimming: 6 bases; junction bases outside the gene matches: 15. The length of the CDR3 is 16 residues. CDR3 DNA sequence: TGTGCCAGCAGGGCCTTCTCGGGGACAGGGTTGGGCGAGCAGTACTTC. This encodes CASRAFSGTGLGEQYF.

This chain links TRBV5-4 with TRBJ2-1, with D uncertain. The germline V gene encodes CDR1 SGHNT and CDR2 YYREEE (reference sequence). V was shortened by 0 bases and J by 4 bases, with 17 bases between the two germline ends. CDR3 length: 17 residues. The CDR3: CASSLGLPRTRYNEQFF. For the CDR3, the DNA is TGTGCCAGCAGCTTGGGGTTACCGCGGACCAGGTACAATGAGCAGTTCTTC.